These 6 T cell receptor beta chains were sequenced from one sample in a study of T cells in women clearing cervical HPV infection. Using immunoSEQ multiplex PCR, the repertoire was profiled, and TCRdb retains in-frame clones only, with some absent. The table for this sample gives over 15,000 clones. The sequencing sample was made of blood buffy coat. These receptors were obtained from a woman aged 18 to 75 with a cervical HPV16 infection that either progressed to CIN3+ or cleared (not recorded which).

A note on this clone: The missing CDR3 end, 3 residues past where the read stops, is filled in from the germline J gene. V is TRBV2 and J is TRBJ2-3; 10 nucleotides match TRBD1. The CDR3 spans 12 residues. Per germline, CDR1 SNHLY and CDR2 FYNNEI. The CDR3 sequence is CASRGQGETQYF. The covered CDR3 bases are TGTGCCAGCCGAGGACAGGGGGAGACG.

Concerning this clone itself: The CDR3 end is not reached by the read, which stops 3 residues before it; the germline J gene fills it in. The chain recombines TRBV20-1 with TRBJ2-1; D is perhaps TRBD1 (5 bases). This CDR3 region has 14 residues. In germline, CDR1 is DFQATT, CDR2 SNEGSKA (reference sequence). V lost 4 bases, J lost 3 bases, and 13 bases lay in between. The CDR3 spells CSATTRVGYNEQFF. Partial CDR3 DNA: TGCAGTGCTACCACCAGGGTAGGCTACAATGAG.

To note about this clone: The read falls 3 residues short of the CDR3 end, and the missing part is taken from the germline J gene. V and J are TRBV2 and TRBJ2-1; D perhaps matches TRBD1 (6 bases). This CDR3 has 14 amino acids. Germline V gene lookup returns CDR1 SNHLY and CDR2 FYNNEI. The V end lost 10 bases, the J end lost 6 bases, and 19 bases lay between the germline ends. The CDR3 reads CATSGDTTPNEQFF. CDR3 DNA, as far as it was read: TGTGCCACCTCTGGGGACACTACCCCCAATGAG.

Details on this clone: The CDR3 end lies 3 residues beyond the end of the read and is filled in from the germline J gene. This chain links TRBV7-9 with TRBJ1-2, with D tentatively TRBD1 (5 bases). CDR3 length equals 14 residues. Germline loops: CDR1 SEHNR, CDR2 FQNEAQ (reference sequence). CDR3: CASSSGLSGGDYTF. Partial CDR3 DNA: TGTGCCAGCAGCTCGGGACTATCTGGGGGTGAC.

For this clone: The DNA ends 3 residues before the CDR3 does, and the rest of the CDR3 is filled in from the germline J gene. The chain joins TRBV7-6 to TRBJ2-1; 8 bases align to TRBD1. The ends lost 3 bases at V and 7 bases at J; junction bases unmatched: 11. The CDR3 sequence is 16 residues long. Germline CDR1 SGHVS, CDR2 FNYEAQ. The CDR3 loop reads CASSFLTGDGQNEQFF. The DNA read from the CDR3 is TGTGCCAGCAGCTTCTTGACAGGGGATGGACAGAATGAG.

The covered CDR3 bases are TGTGCCAGTAGGAGGGGTAACCGCTACGAG. Protein product: CASRRGNRYE. The entire CDR3 protein reads CASRRGNRYEQYF. The V and J genes are TRBV6-2 or TRBV6-3 and TRBJ2-7; TRBD2 is a possible D gene (6 bases). The read gets to within 3 residues of the CDR3 end, and the germline J gene fills in the rest. This CDR3 is 13 amino acids long. Germline CDR1 reads MNHEY; CDR2 reads SVGEGT. V shed 9 bases and J shed 3 bases, with 15 bases lying between them.